The T cell receptor beta chain described here comes from a study of CD8+CD57+ T cells in acquired aplastic anemia. Study at large: Healthy donor sequencing depth: approximately 9.9 million CD4+, around 12 million CD8+ reads.

CDR3 and TCR beta VDJ profiling relied on genomic DNA as the template. TCRdb itself ran the reads through MiXCR, one entry per CDR3 protein. The sample includes 200,000 to 250,000 distinct CDR3 sequences, almost 35% of them seen just once. This clonotype was seen a handful of times. The CDR3 extends over 13 amino acids. Per germline, CDR1 DFQATT and CDR2 SNEGSKA (reference sequence). V dropped 5 bases and J dropped 1 base, with 11 bases sitting between them. The sequenced sample was sorted CD4+, CD8+, or CD8+CD57+ T cells (not recorded which) from PBMCs. The TCR originated in a human donor in good health, serving as a control. The rearrangement links TRBV20-1 to TRBJ1-1, with D unresolved. The CDR3 nucleotides are TGCAGTGCTGCCCGGGCAGCGAACACTGAAGCTTTCTTT. It encodes CSAARAANTEAFF.